This T cell receptor (beta chain) was captured by sequencing in a study of blood T cell repertoires in COVID-19. Study as a whole: The United States, Italy and Spain supplied acute and convalescent COVID-19 samples. PBMCs, B-cell-depleted T cells, or T cells were the source of the cDNA or gDNA that made up the material.

As processed by the authors: The authors estimated nucleated cell counts from reference gene primer amplification. Measured with immunoSEQ multiplex PCR; TCRdb has only the in-frame clones, and not every one. The V and J calls and clone size come from that table; D and trimming were worked out from the DNA. The top ten hold approximately 11% of the sample, which has about 180,000 clones, 80% to 90% seen once. Germline loops: CDR1 MRHNA, CDR2 SNTAGT. This CDR3 has 14 amino acids. J lost 5 bases, V lost 4 bases, and 6 bases had no gene match. The rearrangement joins TRBV6-4 to TRBJ1-2; 8 nucleotides line up with TRBD1. The sequence came from a human donor with active or convalescent COVID-19. The donor label of this sample is uncertain. Sequenced: peripheral blood. The DNA for the CDR3 is TGTGCCAGCAGTGTGGGGACAGGAGAATATGGCTACACCTTC. It specifies CASSVGTGEYGYTF.